The 27 T cell receptor beta chains in this list originate from one sample, sequenced in a study of blood T cells in healthy people across ages. The second PCR ran roughly 6 to 11 cycles with a sample-barcoded 5' primer and J-beta primers. TCRdb fed the 5' RACE reads into MiXCR, producing one record per CDR3 protein. The sample lists around 1,000,000 distinct CDR3 sequences, under 30% seen once, with 0.75% in the top ten. These same data were also listed under a study on T cells of mothers and their children.

What was sequenced was blood. The receptors were sampled from a girl under 10 years old in good health.

V and J are TRBV11-2 and TRBJ1-5; D might be TRBD1 (5 bases). Germline V lookup: CDR1 SGHAT, CDR2 FQNNGV. V lost 1 base and J 4 bases, leaving 8 bases between the germline ends. The CDR3 is 14 amino acids. Here the CDR3 reads CASSLGDVNQPQHF. CDR3 nucleotides: TGTGCCAGCAGCTTAGGGGACGTTAATCAGCCCCAGCATTTT.

J is TRBJ2-5 and V is TRBV6-1; no clear D gene. The J call may be faulty, since TRBJ2-7 better matches the DNA end. The CDR3 covers 15 residues. From germline, CDR1 is MNHNS and CDR2 SASEGT. The CDR3 bases are TGTGCCAGCAGTGGCGGCTTACAACGCTCCTACGAGCAGTACTTC. This encodes CASSGGLQRSYEQYF.

This clonotype was counted only a few times. The chain couples TRBV7-2 to TRBJ2-1; D is undetermined. Germline CDR1 and CDR2: SGHTA and FQGNSA. The CDR3 consists of 13 residues. V was trimmed by 6 bases and J by 6 bases, leaving 12 bases between them. The CDR3 loop reads CASSSQAGNEQFF. CDR3 coding DNA: TGTGCCAGCAGTTCCCAGGCAGGCAATGAGCAGTTCTTC.

The chain employs TRBV5-4 and TRBJ2-1; D might be TRBD2 (6 bases). Trimming removed 3 bases at V and 4 bases at J, with 20 bases between. CDR1 SGHNT and CDR2 YYREEE come from the germline V gene (reference sequence). This CDR3 region has 17 residues. CDR3 sequence reads: CASSSRDSIPRYNEQFF. CDR3 sequence (DNA): TGTGCCAGCAGCTCAAGGGACTCAATCCCGCGGTACAATGAGCAGTTCTTC.

This clonotype was recorded a few times. The chain recombines TRBV7-9 with TRBJ2-1, with 10 bases matching TRBD2. Germline assignment: CDR1 SEHNR and CDR2 FQNEAQ (reference sequence). The CDR3 runs to 18 residues. The V segment lost 0 bases and the J segment 3 bases; nucleotides outside the gene matches: 8. This CDR3 is CASSLAGGLANNYNEQFF. The CDR3 DNA is TGTGCCAGCAGCTTAGCTGGGGGACTAGCGAACAACTACAATGAGCAGTTCTTC.

This clonotype has a count of ten or more. The V and J genes are TRBV28 and TRBJ2-4; D might be TRBD1 (6 bases). The CDR3 runs 15 residues. Germline V gene data show CDR1 as MDHEN and CDR2 as SYDVKM. The ends were cut back, 6 bases at V and 0 bases at J, with 12 bases in the middle. CDR3: CASSPGQLAKNIQYF. The CDR3 nucleotides read TGTGCCAGCAGCCCGGGACAACTAGCCAAAAACATTCAGTACTTC.

In regard to this clonotype: The conserved phenylalanine or tryptophan is not found at the CDR3 terminus, so this likely reflects a read error. CDR3 in amino acids: CASSSTPTYEQYL. Written as DNA, the CDR3 is TGTGCCAGCAGTTCCACCCCCACCTACGAGCAGTACTTG. The chain couples TRBV28 to TRBJ2-7; D call uncertain. The germline V and J ends were trimmed by 4 bases and 2 bases, with 9 bases remaining between them. Germline V gene data show CDR1 as MDHEN and CDR2 as SYDVKM. The CDR3 totals 13 residues.

With regard to this clonotype: A much more abundant neighbour one base away suggests this may be a read error. The rearrangement links TRBV27 to TRBJ2-3; the D gene is possibly TRBD1 (6 bases). This CDR3 region has 14 residues. Trimming pared 5 bases from V and 2 bases from J, leaving 11 bases between. Germline assignment: CDR1 MNHEY and CDR2 SMNVEV (reference sequence). The CDR3 is CASSPRDNTDTQYF. The CDR3 DNA follows: TGTGCCAGCAGTCCCCGGGACAACACAGATACGCAGTATTTT.

The V and J genes are TRBV13 and TRBJ2-1, with 13 positions matching TRBD2. J gave up 7 bases and V 3 bases, and 6 bases lay outside the gene matches. Germline CDR1 is PRHDT and CDR2 is FYEKMQ (reference sequence). The CDR3 consists of 16 residues. The chain's CDR3 is CASSFGLAGVGNEQFF. DNA for the CDR3: TGTGCCAGCAGCTTCGGACTAGCGGGAGTTGGTAATGAGCAGTTCTTC. The variable domain in full, with the rest retrieved from reference TRBV13 and TRBJ2-1, is AAGVIQSPRHLIKEKRETATLKCYPIPRHDTVYWYQQGPGQDPQFLISFYEKMQSDKGSIPDRFSAQQFSDYHSELNMSSLELGDSALYFCASSFGLAGVGNEQFFGPGTRLTVL.

This clonotype was seen a few times. The rearrangement joins TRBV29-1 to TRBJ2-3, with D perhaps TRBD2 (5 bases). The CDR3 extends over 13 amino acids. V was trimmed by 3 bases and J by 7 bases, leaving 14 bases between them. Germline values: CDR1 SQVTM, CDR2 ANQGSEA. CDR3 coding DNA: TGCAGCGTTGATCCGGGGAGTAGCAATACGCAGTATTTT. It translates to CSVDPGSSNTQYF.

The table lists this clonotype with a few counts. The rearrangement uses TRBV15 and TRBJ2-5, with D possibly being TRBD2 (5 bases). Gene TRBJ2-1 matches the end of the DNA better, so the J call may be wrong. The CDR3 totals 13 residues. CDR1 LNHNV and CDR2 YYDKDF come from the germline V gene (reference sequence). The CDR3 nucleotides are TGTGCCACCAGAACCCGCGCGAGGGTTGAGCAGTTCTTC. Its protein product is CATRTRARVEQFF.

CDR3 bases: TGCAGTGCTTCCTTTTTTATGGGGGAAGGCAATGAGCAGTTCTTC. Amino acid sequence: CSASFFMGEGNEQFF. The V gene is TRBV20-1, the J gene TRBJ2-1, with D perhaps given as TRBD1 or TRBD2 (5 bases each). The V gene lost 5 bases and the J gene lost 6 bases, with 20 bases spanning the gap. Germline lookup yields CDR1 DFQATT and CDR2 SNEGSKA (reference sequence). The CDR3 runs to 15 residues.

The rearrangement links TRBV20-1 to TRBJ2-4, with TRBD2 matching 7 bases. The CDR3 is 15 amino acids. J lost 3 bases, V lost 3 bases, and 8 bases had no gene match. Germline lookup yields CDR1 DFQATT and CDR2 SNEGSKA (reference sequence). CDR3 nucleotides: TGCAGTGCTAGGTCGCTAGCGGACCTCAAAAACATTCAGTACTTC. Its translation is CSARSLADLKNIQYF.

This clonotype was seen only a few times. The chain employs TRBV24-1 and TRBJ1-2; the match to TRBD1 covers 7 bases. The CDR3 sequence is 14 residues long. V was clipped by 4 bases and J by 6 bases; unmatched bases: 7. CDR1 is KGHDR, CDR2 SFDVKD, per germline. CDR3 sequence: CATSDPKGGDGYTF. The CDR3 DNA reads TGTGCCACCAGTGACCCCAAAGGGGGCGATGGCTACACCTTC.

The sample holds a few counts of this clonotype. This rearrangement joins TRBV7-9 to TRBJ2-5, with D perhaps matching TRBD2 (5 bases). Deletions cut 5 bases from V and 1 base from J, with 14 bases between. Germline-derived CDR1 and CDR2 are SEHNR and FQNEAQ (reference sequence). This CDR3 comprises 15 residues. The CDR3 DNA reads as TGTGCCAGCAGCCGAAGTTTTGGAGGCCAAGAGACCCAGTACTTC. Its protein is CASSRSFGGQETQYF.

There are a few counts of this clonotype. The chain joins TRBV6-6 to TRBJ1-1; D is unclear. The CDR3 is made up of 12 amino acids. V gave up 7 bases and J gave up 0 bases, with 6 bases separating them. CDR1 and CDR2 (germline): MNHNY, SVGAGI (reference sequence). CDR3 DNA: TGTGCCAGCACCAGAGTGAACACTGAAGCTTTCTTT. It codes for CASTRVNTEAFF.

The rearrangement links TRBV7-2 to TRBJ1-4, with a possible D match to TRBD1 (5 bases). V was clipped by 2 bases and J by 4 bases, with 8 bases between them. The CDR3 length is 14 residues. Per germline, CDR1 SGHTA and CDR2 FQGNSA. The CDR3 bases are TGTGCCAGCAGCTTATGGGGGGGTAATGAAAAACTGTTTTTT. Its translation is CASSLWGGNEKLFF.

The chain couples TRBV29-1 to TRBJ2-5; D is unclear. CDR1 is SQVTM and CDR2 is ANQGSEA in the germline V gene. This CDR3 has 13 amino acids. Trimming removed 4 bases at V and 0 bases at J, with 9 bases between. Here the CDR3 DNA reads TGCAGCGTTGCGAGGCAGAACCAAGAGACCCAGTACTTC. Amino acids: CSVARQNQETQYF.

J is TRBJ2-1 and V is TRBV28; no clear D gene. The CDR3 covers 14 residues. The V gene lost 5 bases and the J gene lost 4 bases, with 12 bases spanning the gap. Germline assignment: CDR1 MDHEN and CDR2 SYDVKM. The CDR3 reads CASSQVGLYNEQFF. Written as DNA, the CDR3 is TGTGCCAGCAGTCAAGTTGGGCTATACAATGAGCAGTTCTTC. Complete variable domain (other parts from reference TRBV28 and TRBJ2-1): DVKVTQSSRYLVKRTGEKVFLECVQDMDHENMFWYRQDPGLGLRLIYFSYDVKMKEKGDIPEGYSVSREKKERFSLILESASTNQTSMYLCASSQVGLYNEQFFGPGTRLTVL.

This clonotype was recorded a few times. The chain combines TRBV28 with TRBJ1-5; a weak D match, TRBD1 (5 bases). The CDR3 runs to 14 residues. Germline CDR1 MDHEN, CDR2 SYDVKM. The V end was cut by 8 bases, the J end by 2 bases, with 13 bases between. CDR3 coding DNA: TGTGCCAGCGGGGCAGGCCTCCGCAATCAGCCCCAGCATTTT. This translates into CASGAGLRNQPQHF.

The chain employs TRBV19 and TRBJ2-1; the match to TRBD2 covers 15 bases. Germline lookup yields CDR1 LNHDA and CDR2 SQIVND (reference sequence). Trimming removed 10 bases from V and 8 bases from J; junction bases left unmatched: 3. CDR3 length: 13 residues. The CDR3 DNA reads TGTGCCACAGGACTAGCGGGAGGGCATGAGCAGTTCTTC. As protein: CATGLAGGHEQFF.

The chain links TRBV12-3 or TRBV12-4 to TRBJ2-1; perhaps D is TRBD1 or TRBD2 (5 bases each). V was cut by 6 bases and J by 0 bases, with 27 bases left in between. The CDR3 spans 20 residues. The DNA for the CDR3 is TGTGCCAGCAGCGCTTCAGTTCAAACGAGGGGCTATAGCTCCTACAATGAGCAGTTCTTC. The encoded protein is CASSASVQTRGYSSYNEQFF.

This sequence joins TRBV20-1 and TRBJ2-3, with 10 bases identical to TRBD2. There are 16 residues in the CDR3. Looked up from germline, CDR1 is DFQATT and CDR2 is SNEGSKA (reference sequence). The CDR3 bases are TGCAGGCCGATTGCGCCTAGCGGGAGCAGCACAGATACGCAGTATTTT. Its protein is CRPIAPSGSSTDTQYF.

This clonotype was counted a few times. The V gene is TRBV12-3 or TRBV12-4, the J gene TRBJ2-7; possibly TRBD1 or TRBD2 for D (5 bases each). Trimming stripped 6 bases from V and 6 bases from J, with 9 bases between. The length of the CDR3 is 11 residues. CDR3 region: CASSTGTEQYF. The CDR3 bases are TGTGCCAGCAGCACGGGGACCGAGCAGTACTTC.

V usage is TRBV19 and J usage is TRBJ2-1, with D unclear. Per germline, CDR1 LNHDA and CDR2 SQIVND (reference sequence). This CDR3 is 17 amino acids long. V lost 2 bases to trimming and J lost 0 bases, with 14 bases between them. CDR3 loop: CASSIRPTLSSYNEQFF. The CDR3 DNA is TGTGCCAGTAGTATACGACCGACACTCAGCTCCTACAATGAGCAGTTCTTC. Full variable domain (remainder filled in from reference TRBV19 and TRBJ2-1): DGGITQSPKYLFRKEGQNVTLSCEQNLNHDAMYWYRQDPGQGLRLIYYSQIVNDFQKGDIAEGYSVSREKKESFPLTVTSAQKNPTAFYLCASSIRPTLSSYNEQFFGPGTRLTVL.

The sample holds a few counts of this clonotype. V and J are TRBV9 and TRBJ2-1, with D tentatively TRBD2 (6 bases). CDR3 length equals 12 residues. V lost 3 bases and J 7 bases, leaving 8 bases between the germline ends. Per germline, CDR1 SGDLS and CDR2 YYNGEE. DNA of the CDR3: TGTGCCAGCAGCGCGGGAGCAAATGAGCAGTTCTTC. This encodes CASSAGANEQFF.

The chain is built from TRBV11-2 and TRBJ2-3; 7 bases are shared with TRBD2. CDR1 SGHAT and CDR2 FQNNGV come from the germline V gene. V shed 6 bases and J 3 bases; nucleotides not matched to a gene: 9. The CDR3 is 15 residues long. The DNA of the CDR3 is TGTGCCAGCAGTGGATTCGGCGGGAGTACAGATACGCAGTATTTT. Protein product: CASSGFGGSTDTQYF.